This T cell receptor (beta chain) was found in a study of blood T cell repertoires in COVID-19. Background on the study: Both acute and convalescent COVID-19 samples were obtained from the United States, Italy and Spain. The cDNA or gDNA used as material had been derived from T cells, B-cell-depleted T cells, or PBMCs.

Authors' data handling: Estimated nucleated cell counts came from reference gene primer amplification. The protocol was immunoSEQ multiplex PCR, while the TCRdb copy is restricted to in-frame clones and leaves out a portion. Clone size and V and J calls were adopted from that table, with D and trimming inferred from the DNA. The repertoire holds more than 95,000 clones, with around nine tenths as singletons. The CDR3 covers 15 residues. CDR1 and CDR2 (germline): SGHVS, FNYEAQ. V was trimmed by 2 bases and J by 1 base, leaving 10 bases between them. This sequence originates from a human donor in a cohort sampled during active COVID-19. The chain combines TRBV7-6 with TRBJ2-3; unclear D gene. What was sequenced was peripheral blood. The CDR3 sequence: CASSLTPVRTDTQYF. The CDR3 DNA reads as TGTGCCAGCAGCTTAACCCCGGTCCGCACAGATACGCAGTATTTT.